Given below is one T cell receptor beta chain in context. Its cognate antigen is unknown. Data came from immunoSEQ multiplex PCR; TCRdb stores just in-frame clones and leaves some out. The sample carries roughly 1 million clones, under 80% recorded once. These data belong to a study of shared clonotypes between healthy human individuals. Study findings and constraints: Tissue TCR repertoires likely differ from these blood-only repertoires.

V gave up 0 bases and J gave up 1 base, with 6 bases separating them. In germline, CDR1 is LGHNA, CDR2 YSLEER. The CDR3 loop spans 14 amino acids. All the donors were Caucasian adults who lived in Nashville, Tennessee. This chain uses TRBV4-3 with TRBJ1-2; D remains unclear. The receptor comes from a man younger than 35 in good health. What was sequenced was memory CD4+ T cells sorted from blood. The sample's subset: CD45RA-negative fraction. In DNA, the CDR3 is TGCGCCAGCAGCCAAGAGGGAAATAACTATGGCTACACCTTC. Translating gives CASSQEGNNYGYTF.